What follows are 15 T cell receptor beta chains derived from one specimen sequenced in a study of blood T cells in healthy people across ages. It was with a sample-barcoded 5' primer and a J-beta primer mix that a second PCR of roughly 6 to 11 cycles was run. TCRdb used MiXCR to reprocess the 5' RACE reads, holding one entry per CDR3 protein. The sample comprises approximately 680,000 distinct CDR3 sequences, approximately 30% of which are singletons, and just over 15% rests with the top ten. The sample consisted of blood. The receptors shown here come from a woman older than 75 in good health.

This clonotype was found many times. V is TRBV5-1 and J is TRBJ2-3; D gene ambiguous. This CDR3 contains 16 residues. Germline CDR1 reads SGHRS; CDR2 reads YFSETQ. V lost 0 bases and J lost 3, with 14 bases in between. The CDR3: CASSLAPGALTDTQYF. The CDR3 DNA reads TGCGCCAGCAGCTTGGCCCCAGGAGCCCTGACAGATACGCAGTATTTT.

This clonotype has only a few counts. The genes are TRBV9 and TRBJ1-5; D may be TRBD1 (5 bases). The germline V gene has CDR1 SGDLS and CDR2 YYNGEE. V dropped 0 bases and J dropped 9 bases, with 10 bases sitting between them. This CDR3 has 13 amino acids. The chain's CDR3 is CASSVATGLPQHF. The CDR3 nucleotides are TGTGCCAGCAGCGTAGCTACGGGGCTGCCCCAGCATTTT.

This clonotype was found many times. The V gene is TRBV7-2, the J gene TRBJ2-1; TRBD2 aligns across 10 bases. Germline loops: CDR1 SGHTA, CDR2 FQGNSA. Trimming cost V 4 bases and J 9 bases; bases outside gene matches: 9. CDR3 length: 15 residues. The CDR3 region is CASSSPSGGAGEQFF. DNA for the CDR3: TGTGCCAGCAGCTCGCCGAGCGGGGGGGCCGGTGAGCAGTTCTTC.

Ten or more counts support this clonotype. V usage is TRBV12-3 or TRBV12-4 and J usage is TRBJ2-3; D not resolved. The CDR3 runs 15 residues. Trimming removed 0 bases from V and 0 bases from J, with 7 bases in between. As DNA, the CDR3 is TGTGCCAGCAGTTTAGCCCAGGCTAGCACAGATACGCAGTATTTT. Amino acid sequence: CASSLAQASTDTQYF.

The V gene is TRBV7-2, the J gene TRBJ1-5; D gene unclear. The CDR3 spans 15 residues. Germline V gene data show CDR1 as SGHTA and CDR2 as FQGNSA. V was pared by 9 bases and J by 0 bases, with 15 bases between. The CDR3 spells CASSMRVYSNQPQHF. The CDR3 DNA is TGTGCCAGTAGTATGCGGGTATATAGCAATCAGCCCCAGCATTTT.

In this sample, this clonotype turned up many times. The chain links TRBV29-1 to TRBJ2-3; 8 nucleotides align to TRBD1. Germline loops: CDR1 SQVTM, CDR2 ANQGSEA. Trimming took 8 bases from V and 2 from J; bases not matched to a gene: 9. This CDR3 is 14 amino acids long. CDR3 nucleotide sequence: TGCAGCTTGGTTAGGACAGGGTCCACAGATACGCAGTATTTT. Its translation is CSLVRTGSTDTQYF.

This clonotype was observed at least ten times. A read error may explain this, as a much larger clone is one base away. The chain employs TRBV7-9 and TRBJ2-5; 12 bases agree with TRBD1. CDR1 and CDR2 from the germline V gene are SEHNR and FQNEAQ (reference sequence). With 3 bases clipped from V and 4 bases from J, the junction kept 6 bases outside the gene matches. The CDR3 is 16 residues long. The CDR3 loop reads CASSFMGQGARETQYF. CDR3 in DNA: TGTGCCAGCAGCTTCATGGGACAGGGGGCACGAGAGACCCAGTACTTC.

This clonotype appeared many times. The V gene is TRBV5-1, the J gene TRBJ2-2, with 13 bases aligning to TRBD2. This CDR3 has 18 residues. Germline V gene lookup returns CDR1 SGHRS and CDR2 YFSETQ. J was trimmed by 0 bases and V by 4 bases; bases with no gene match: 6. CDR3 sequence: CASSPRTSGGPNTGELFF. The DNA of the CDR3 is TGCGCCAGCAGCCCACGGACTAGCGGGGGCCCGAACACCGGGGAGCTGTTTTTT.

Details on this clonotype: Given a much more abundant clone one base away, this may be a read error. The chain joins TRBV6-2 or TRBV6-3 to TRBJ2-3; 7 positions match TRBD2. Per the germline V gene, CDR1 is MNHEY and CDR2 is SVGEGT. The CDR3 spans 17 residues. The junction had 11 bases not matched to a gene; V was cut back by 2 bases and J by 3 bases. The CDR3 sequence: CASSYESRAGKTDTQYF. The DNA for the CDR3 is TGTGCCAGCAGTTACGAGTCCCGAGCGGGGAAGACAGATACGCAGTATTTT.

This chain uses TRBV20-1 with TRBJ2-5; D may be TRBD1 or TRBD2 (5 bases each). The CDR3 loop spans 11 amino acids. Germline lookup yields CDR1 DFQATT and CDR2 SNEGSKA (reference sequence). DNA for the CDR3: TGCAGGGGGACGAACCAAGAGACCCAGTACTTC. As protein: CRGTNQETQYF.

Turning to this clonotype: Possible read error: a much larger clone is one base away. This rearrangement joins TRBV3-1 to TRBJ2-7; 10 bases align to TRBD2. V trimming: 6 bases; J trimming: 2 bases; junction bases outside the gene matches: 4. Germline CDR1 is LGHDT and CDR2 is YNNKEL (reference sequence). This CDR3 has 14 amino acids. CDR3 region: CASRTLAGAYEQYF. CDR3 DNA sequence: TGTGCCAGCAGGACCCTAGCGGGGGCCTACGAGCAGTACTTC.

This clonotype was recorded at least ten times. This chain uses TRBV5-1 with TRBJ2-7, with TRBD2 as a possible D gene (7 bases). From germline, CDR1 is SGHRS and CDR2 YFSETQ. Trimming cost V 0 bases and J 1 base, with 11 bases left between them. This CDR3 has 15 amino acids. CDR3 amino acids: CASSLGGGQSYEQYF. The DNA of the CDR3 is TGCGCCAGCAGCTTGGGCGGGGGCCAATCCTACGAGCAGTACTTC.

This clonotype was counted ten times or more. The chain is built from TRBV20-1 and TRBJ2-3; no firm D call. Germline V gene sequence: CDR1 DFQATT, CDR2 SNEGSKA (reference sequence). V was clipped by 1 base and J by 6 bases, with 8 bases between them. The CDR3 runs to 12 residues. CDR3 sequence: CSARVGEDTQYF. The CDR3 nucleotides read TGCAGTGCTAGAGTGGGTGAGGATACGCAGTATTTT.

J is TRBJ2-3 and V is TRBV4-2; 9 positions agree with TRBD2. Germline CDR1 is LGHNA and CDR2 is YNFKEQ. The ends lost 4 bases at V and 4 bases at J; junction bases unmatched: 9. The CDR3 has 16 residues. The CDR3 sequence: CASSPARRGGADTQYF. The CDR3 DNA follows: TGTGCCAGCAGCCCCGCCAGGCGGGGGGGCGCAGATACGCAGTATTTT.

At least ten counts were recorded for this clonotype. The CDR3 spells CASSSRGLGEQFF. Written as DNA, the CDR3 is TGTGCCAGCAGCAGCCGGGGACTCGGTGAGCAGTTCTTC. V usage is TRBV6-6 and J usage is TRBJ2-1; D possibly corresponds to TRBD2 (6 bases). Germline V gives CDR1 MNHNY, CDR2 SVGAGI (reference sequence). The CDR3 covers 13 residues. Trimming pared 6 bases from V and 9 bases from J, leaving 15 bases between.